This TCR beta chain was found in a study of CD8+ T cells in alopecia areata. Study-wide results and limits: Persistence during tofacitinib was seen for many expanded lesional clones in scalp and blood. Resident alphabeta T-cell populations of normal skin are likewise subject to sequencing in scalp samples. Uncertainty about whether baseline CD8+ expansion is linked to response remains, with one nonresponder.

J was trimmed by 8 bases and V by 6 bases; bases with no gene match: 7. CDR3 length: 15 amino acids. The germline gives CDR1 SGHTA, CDR2 FQGNSA. This clone was seen just once. As yet, its antigen is unknown. The treatment denotes: oral pan-JAK inhibitor, 5-10 mg twice daily. Samples from alopecia areata patients were lesional scalp punch biopsies and peripheral blood. cDNA serving as the sequencing template came from extracted, reverse transcribed RNA. TCRdb keeps only in-frame clones here, not all; method: immunoSEQ multiplex PCR. The table records about 190,000 clones, less than 65% of them present only once.

The origin of this receptor is a human donor with alopecia areata. The sequencing used CD4+ T cells sorted from blood, collected at week 24, from a patient treated with tofacitinib. V is TRBV7-2 and J is TRBJ2-1; 13 bases align to TRBD2. CDR3 sequence reads: CASRPTTSGGYEQFF. The CDR3 nucleotides read TGTGCCAGCAGACCCACGACTAGCGGGGGGTATGAGCAGTTCTTC.